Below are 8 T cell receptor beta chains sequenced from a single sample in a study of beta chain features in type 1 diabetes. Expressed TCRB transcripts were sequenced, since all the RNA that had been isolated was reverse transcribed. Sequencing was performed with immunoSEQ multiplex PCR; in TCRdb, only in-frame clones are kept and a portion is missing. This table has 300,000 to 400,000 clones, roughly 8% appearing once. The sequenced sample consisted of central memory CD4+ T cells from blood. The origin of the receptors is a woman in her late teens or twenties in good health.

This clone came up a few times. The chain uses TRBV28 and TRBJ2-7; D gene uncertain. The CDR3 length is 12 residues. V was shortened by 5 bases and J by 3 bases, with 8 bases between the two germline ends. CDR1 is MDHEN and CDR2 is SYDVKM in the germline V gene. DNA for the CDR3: TGTGCCAGCAGTGACTCGATCTACGAGCAGTACTTC. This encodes CASSDSIYEQYF.

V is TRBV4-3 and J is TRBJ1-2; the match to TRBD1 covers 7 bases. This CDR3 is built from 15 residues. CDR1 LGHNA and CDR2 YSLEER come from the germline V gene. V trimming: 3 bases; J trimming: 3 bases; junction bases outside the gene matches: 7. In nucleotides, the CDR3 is TGCGCCAGCAGCCAGCTGACAGGGTCCGACTATGGCTACACCTTC. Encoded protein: CASSQLTGSDYGYTF.

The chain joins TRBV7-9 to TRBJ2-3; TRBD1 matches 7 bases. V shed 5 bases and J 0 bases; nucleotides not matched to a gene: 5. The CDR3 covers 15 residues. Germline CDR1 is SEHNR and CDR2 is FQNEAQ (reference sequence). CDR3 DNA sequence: TGTGCCAGCAGCCCGGGGACAGCCAGCACAGATACGCAGTATTTT. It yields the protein CASSPGTASTDTQYF.

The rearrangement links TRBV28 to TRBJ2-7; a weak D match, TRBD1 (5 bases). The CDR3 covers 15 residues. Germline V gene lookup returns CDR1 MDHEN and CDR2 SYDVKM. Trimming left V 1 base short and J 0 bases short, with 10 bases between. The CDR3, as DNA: TGTGCCAGCAGTTTATACAGGACCAGCTCCTACGAGCAGTACTTC. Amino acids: CASSLYRTSSYEQYF. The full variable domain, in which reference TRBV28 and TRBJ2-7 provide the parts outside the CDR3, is DVKVTQSSRYLVKRTGEKVFLECVQDMDHENMFWYRQDPGLGLRLIYFSYDVKMKEKGDIPEGYSVSREKKERFSLILESASTNQTSMYLCASSLYRTSSYEQYFGPGTRLTVT.

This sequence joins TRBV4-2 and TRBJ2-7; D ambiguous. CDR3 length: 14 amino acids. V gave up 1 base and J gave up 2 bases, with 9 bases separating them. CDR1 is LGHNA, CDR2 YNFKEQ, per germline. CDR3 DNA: TGTGCCAGCAGCCAAGTGGGGAATCCCTACGAGCAGTACTTC. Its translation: CASSQVGNPYEQYF.

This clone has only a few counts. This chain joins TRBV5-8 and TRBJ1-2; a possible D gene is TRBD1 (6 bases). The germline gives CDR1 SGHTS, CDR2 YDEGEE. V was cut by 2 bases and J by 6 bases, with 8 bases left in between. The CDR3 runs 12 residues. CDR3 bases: TGTGCCAGCAGCTTTAGGACAGATGGCTACACCTTC. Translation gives CASSFRTDGYTF.

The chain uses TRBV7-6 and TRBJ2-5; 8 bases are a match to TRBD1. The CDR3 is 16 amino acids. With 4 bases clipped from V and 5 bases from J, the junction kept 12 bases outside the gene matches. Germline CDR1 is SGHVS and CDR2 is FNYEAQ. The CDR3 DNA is TGTGCCAGCAGCTCCAGTCCCCCCCGACAGGGGGAGACCCAGTACTTC. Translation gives CASSSSPPRQGETQYF.

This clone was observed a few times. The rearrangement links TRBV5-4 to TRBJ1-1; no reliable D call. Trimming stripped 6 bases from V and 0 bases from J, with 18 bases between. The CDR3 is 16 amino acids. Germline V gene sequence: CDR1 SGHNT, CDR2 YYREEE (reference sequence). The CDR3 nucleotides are TGTGCCAGCAAACCCGACGGAGTACCCATGAACACTGAAGCTTTCTTT. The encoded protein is CASKPDGVPMNTEAFF.